The clone carrying this TCR beta chain was seen a handful of times. Its specificity is not known. Trimming shortened V by 3 bases and J by 6 bases, and 18 bases separated the two germline ends. Germline loops: CDR1 DFQATT, CDR2 SNEGSKA (reference sequence). The length of the CDR3 is 15 residues. TCRdb recomputed calls from the 5' RACE reads with MiXCR, one row per CDR3 protein. The repertoire holds some 760,000 distinct CDR3 sequences, with 18% as singletons. The entry originates in a study of identical twins. Overall study findings and caveats: High-abundance cord blood beta clonotypes had fewer insertions; memory repertoires showed none. Within twin pairs, the out-of-frame alpha sequences they shared showed excess low generation probability.

This same sample was also taken into another study, of T cells expressing NK-cell markers. That report notes: There were seven HCMV-seropositive donors and one seronegative donor among the eight sequenced.

The chain uses TRBV20-1 and TRBJ1-5; D ambiguous. Sequenced: PBMCs. The origin of this receptor is a woman aged 18-29 years in good health. CDR3 DNA: TGCAGTGCTAGGGATGGGCGCGGGAGATCTCAGCCCCAGCATTTT. It yields the protein CSARDGRGRSQPQHF.